These 30 T cell receptor beta chains originate from one sample sequenced in a study of T cells in localized non-small cell lung cancer. Data came from immunoSEQ multiplex PCR; TCRdb stores just in-frame clones and leaves some out. The sample has about 30,000 clones, approximately 91% seen once. Sequencing used PBMCs, obtained before any cancer treatment. The receptors were sampled from a man aged 40 to 70 with stage II lung adenocarcinoma.

In this sample, this clone turned up a few times. The chain recombines TRBV6-1 with TRBJ1-5, with unresolved D. V was trimmed by 2 bases and J by 0 bases, leaving 8 bases between them. CDR3 size: 15 residues. The V gene's germline CDR1 is MNHNS and CDR2 SASEGT. CDR3 nucleotide sequence: TGTGCCAGCAGTGAAACGGCGGATAGCAATCAGCCCCAGCATTTT. Protein sequence: CASSETADSNQPQHF.

The V gene is TRBV29-1, the J gene TRBJ1-1, with 9 bases fitting TRBD1. Germline V gene lookup returns CDR1 SQVTM and CDR2 ANQGSEA. CDR3 length: 14 residues. The V and J ends lost 6 bases and 1 base, in that order; junction bases with no gene match: 6. The CDR3 loop reads CSVVLTGGNTEAFF. The CDR3, as DNA: TGCAGCGTCGTATTGACAGGGGGGAACACTGAAGCTTTCTTT.

This rearrangement joins TRBV4-1 to TRBJ2-1; 8 nucleotides agree with TRBD2. This CDR3 has 15 residues. Germline lookup yields CDR1 MGHRA and CDR2 YSYEKL. The trim removed 2 bases at V and 7 bases at J, leaving 7 bases unmatched. The CDR3 reads CASSQKTGGGNEQFF. Written as DNA, the CDR3 is TGCGCCAGCAGCCAAAAAACGGGAGGGGGGAATGAGCAGTTCTTC.

This chain links TRBV11-2 with TRBJ1-4; no reliable D call. V lost 4 bases, J lost 8 bases, and 17 bases lay in between. Germline V gives CDR1 SGHAT, CDR2 FQNNGV. CDR3 length: 15 residues. The chain's CDR3 is CASSSVIGLGEKLFF. DNA for the CDR3: TGTGCCAGCAGCTCCGTCATTGGGCTGGGGGAAAAACTGTTTTTT.

This rearrangement joins TRBV14 to TRBJ1-4; D might be TRBD1 (5 bases). Trimming stripped 3 bases from V and 7 bases from J, with 15 bases between. Germline V gene data show CDR1 as SGHDN and CDR2 as FVKESK. This CDR3 spans 15 amino acids. CDR3 residues: CASSQKAGSGEKLFF. The DNA of the CDR3 is TGTGCCAGCAGCCAGAAAGCAGGGAGTGGTGAAAAACTGTTTTTT.

V gene TRBV20-1 combines with J gene TRBJ2-7; D not resolved. The germline V gene has CDR1 DFQATT and CDR2 SNEGSKA (reference sequence). Trimming removed 5 bases from V and 6 bases from J, with 11 bases in between. This CDR3 has 11 residues. The CDR3 nucleotides read TGCAGTGCTGGACGGTCCGCCGAGCAGTACTTC. It specifies CSAGRSAEQYF.

The gene calls are TRBV15 and TRBJ2-1; perhaps TRBD2 as D (5 bases). CDR3 length: 16 residues. Looked up from germline, CDR1 is LNHNV and CDR2 is YYDKDF (reference sequence). With 5 bases removed from V and 8 bases from J, the gap between germline ends came to 22 bases. The CDR3 is CATSGAEGYSFDEQFF. CDR3 coding DNA: TGTGCCACCAGCGGAGCTGAGGGCTATAGCTTCGATGAGCAGTTCTTC. The variable domain in full, with the rest retrieved from reference TRBV15 and TRBJ2-1, is DAMVIQNPRYQVTQFGKPVTLSCSQTLNHNVMYWYQQKSSQAPKLLFHYYDKDFNNEADTPDNFQSRRPNTSFCFLDIRSPGLGDTAMYLCATSGAEGYSFDEQFFGPGTRLTVL.

This chain joins TRBV9 and TRBJ2-7; tentatively, D is TRBD1 (5 bases). V was pared by 1 base and J by 2 bases, with 10 bases between. CDR3 length equals 14 residues. Germline CDR1 SGDLS, CDR2 YYNGEE. CDR3 loop: CASSVTDSPYEQYF. The CDR3 DNA follows: TGTGCCAGCAGCGTAACCGACAGCCCCTACGAGCAGTACTTC.

This chain connects TRBV10-3 to TRBJ2-2; D not certain. The germline CDR1 and CDR2 sequences are ENHRY and SYGVKD. Between the trimmed V and J ends, which lost 0 bases and 9 bases, there was a span of 5 bases. CDR3 length equals 12 residues. The CDR3, as DNA: TGTGCCATCAGTGAGTCGCTCCGGGAGCTGTTTTTT. Its protein is CAISESLRELFF.

This clone has only one observation. This rearrangement joins TRBV28 to TRBJ1-2; a possible D gene is TRBD1 (5 bases). CDR1 and CDR2 (germline): MDHEN, SYDVKM. There are 14 residues in the CDR3. V lost 2 bases and J 4 bases, leaving 11 bases between the germline ends. The CDR3 region is CASSLVARGYGYTF. CDR3 bases: TGTGCCAGCAGTTTAGTGGCGAGGGGCTATGGCTACACCTTC.

The chain uses TRBV13 and TRBJ1-1; D is possibly TRBD1 (5 bases). CDR1 and CDR2 from the germline V gene are PRHDT and FYEKMQ (reference sequence). V lost 5 bases and J lost 11, with 15 bases in between. The CDR3 sequence is 12 residues long. Written as DNA, the CDR3 is TGTGCCAGCAGCCCCCCGGGGGGGAGGGCTTTCTTT. It specifies CASSPPGGRAFF.

This sequence joins TRBV6-1 and TRBJ2-2; TRBD2 is a possible D gene (5 bases). The length of the CDR3 is 16 residues. Germline CDR1 reads MNHNS; CDR2 reads SASEGT. Trimming left V 4 bases short and J 1 base short, with 13 bases between. The CDR3 protein is CASSARASRNTGELFF. The DNA for the CDR3 is TGTGCCAGCAGTGCGCGGGCTAGCAGGAACACCGGGGAGCTGTTTTTT.

The chain recombines TRBV27 with TRBJ1-1, with D possibly TRBD1 on 6 matching bases. The V gene's germline CDR1 is MNHEY and CDR2 SMNVEV (reference sequence). There are 14 residues in the CDR3. V lost 5 bases and J lost 6, with 16 bases in between. CDR3 in amino acids: CASSPYTGKPEAFF. CDR3 coding DNA: TGTGCCAGCAGTCCCTACACAGGGAAGCCTGAAGCTTTCTTT.

This clone was seen a handful of times. V usage is TRBV4-3 and J usage is TRBJ2-1; the D is unclear. The germline V gene has CDR1 LGHNA and CDR2 YSLEER. V was clipped by 0 bases and J by 5 bases, with 8 bases between them. This CDR3 comprises 14 residues. In nucleotides, the CDR3 is TGCGCCAGCAGCCAAGATATAACCCACAATGAGCAGTTCTTC. It specifies CASSQDITHNEQFF.

V and J are TRBV4-1 and TRBJ2-2; possibly TRBD2 for D (6 bases). V was cut by 2 bases and J by 5 bases, with 6 bases left in between. Germline-derived CDR1 and CDR2 are MGHRA and YSYEKL. This CDR3 is built from 13 residues. For the CDR3, the DNA is TGCGCCAGCAGCCAACTAGCGACCGGGGAGCTGTTTTTT. This translates into CASSQLATGELFF.

The V and J genes are TRBV9 and TRBJ2-1; 10 bases match TRBD2. J lost 9 bases, V lost 2 bases, and 11 bases had no gene match. The germline gives CDR1 SGDLS, CDR2 YYNGEE. There are 16 residues in the CDR3. In DNA, the CDR3 is TGTGCCAGCAGCGTTCTAGCGGGAGTCCCTGGTAGTGAGCAGTTCTTC. Translating it yields CASSVLAGVPGSEQFF.

This chain uses TRBV4-1 with TRBJ2-4; tentative D call: TRBD2 (6 bases). The CDR3 is 15 amino acids. The germline CDR1 and CDR2 sequences are MGHRA and YSYEKL. V was clipped by 0 bases and J by 6 bases, with 12 bases between them. CDR3 DNA sequence: TGCGCCAGCAGCCAAGACGGGGCTAGCGCAAACATTCAGTACTTC. Translated: CASSQDGASANIQYF.

The chain has TRBV7-6 and TRBJ1-2; the D gene is possibly TRBD1 (5 bases). Germline V CDR1 and CDR2: SGHVS, FNYEAQ. CDR3 length equals 13 residues. With 5 bases removed from V and 6 bases from J, the gap between germline ends came to 13 bases. CDR3 sequence (DNA): TGTGCCAGCAGCAAGACAGAACTAAATGGCTACACCTTC. The encoded protein is CASSKTELNGYTF.

The chain is built from TRBV5-1 and TRBJ1-5; unclear D gene. V lost 0 bases and J 1 base, leaving 8 bases between the germline ends. The V gene's germline CDR1 is SGHRS and CDR2 YFSETQ. The CDR3 sequence is 15 residues long. The CDR3 reads CASSLDSRSNQPQHF. CDR3 DNA sequence: TGCGCCAGCAGCTTGGACTCCCGGAGCAATCAGCCCCAGCATTTT.

The rearrangement links TRBV6-1 to TRBJ2-3; TRBD2 is a possible D gene (6 bases). The V gene's germline CDR1 is MNHNS and CDR2 SASEGT. This CDR3 contains 16 residues. V was cut by 1 base and J by 5 bases, with 16 bases left in between. The CDR3, as DNA: TGTGCCAGCAGTGAAGGCTTCGGGAGTCGGGGAGATACGCAGTATTTT. Translation: CASSEGFGSRGDTQYF.

CDR3 sequence reads: CASSQDRSRRGEQFF. The CDR3 DNA follows: TGTGCCAGCAGCCAGGACAGGAGTCGCAGGGGTGAGCAGTTCTTC. The chain couples TRBV28 to TRBJ2-1; 7 bases fit TRBD1. The V gene end was trimmed by 6 bases and the J gene end by 9 bases; junction bases not matched to a gene: 14. Germline V CDR1 and CDR2: MDHEN, SYDVKM. CDR3 length equals 15 residues. The variable domain in full, with the rest retrieved from reference TRBV28 and TRBJ2-1, is DVKVTQSSRYLVKRTGEKVFLECVQDMDHENMFWYRQDPGLGLRLIYFSYDVKMKEKGDIPEGYSVSREKKERFSLILESASTNQTSMYLCASSQDRSRRGEQFFGPGTRLTVL.

This chain links TRBV12-5 with TRBJ1-4; D not certain. Germline V gene lookup returns CDR1 LGHNT and CDR2 FRNRAP. The ends were cut back, 6 bases at V and 6 bases at J, with 14 bases in the middle. This CDR3 is 14 amino acids long. As DNA, the CDR3 is TGTGCTAGTGGCCCTGGCCTCCGGGATGAAAAACTGTTTTTT. Encoded protein: CASGPGLRDEKLFF.

V is TRBV19 and J is TRBJ1-1; D might be TRBD1 (5 bases). V lost 1 base, J lost 3 bases, and 6 bases lay in between. The CDR3 extends over 13 amino acids. Germline assignment: CDR1 LNHDA and CDR2 SQIVND (reference sequence). CDR3 bases: TGTGCCAGTAGTATAGCGGGGGACACTGAAGCTTTCTTT. Translated, it gives CASSIAGDTEAFF.

This sequence joins TRBV28 and TRBJ1-1; perhaps TRBD1 as D (6 bases). The CDR3 has 14 amino acids. V was pared by 7 bases and J by 3 bases, with 15 bases between. Germline V gene sequence: CDR1 MDHEN, CDR2 SYDVKM. Here the CDR3 DNA reads TGTGCCAGCACCCGACACCCAGGGGACACTGAAGCTTTCTTT. Residues: CASTRHPGDTEAFF.

This chain uses TRBV11-2 with TRBJ2-7; 8 nucleotides match TRBD2. V gave up 4 bases and J gave up 2 bases; unmatched junction bases: 4. The germline gives CDR1 SGHAT, CDR2 FQNNGV. This CDR3 is built from 14 residues. This CDR3 reads CASSYQAGAYEQYF. The DNA for the CDR3 is TGTGCCAGCAGCTACCAAGCGGGAGCCTACGAGCAGTACTTC.

The chain uses TRBV13 and TRBJ2-7; 7 bases fit TRBD2. This CDR3 is 15 amino acids long. V was clipped by 1 base and J by 7 bases; unmatched bases: 10. Germline values: CDR1 PRHDT, CDR2 FYEKMQ (reference sequence). CDR3 bases: TGTGCCAGCAGCTTAGTGGGTCTAGCGGCGGGGGAGCAGTACTTC. Residues: CASSLVGLAAGEQYF.

V usage is TRBV7-9 and J usage is TRBJ1-4; D gene ambiguous. The CDR3 has 14 residues. With 3 bases removed from V and 5 bases from J, the gap between germline ends came to 10 bases. Germline V gives CDR1 SEHNR, CDR2 FQNEAQ (reference sequence). The CDR3 sequence is CASSLDGPNEKLFF. In DNA form, the CDR3 reads TGTGCCAGCAGCTTGGACGGACCAAATGAAAAACTGTTTTTT.

V is TRBV29-1 and J is TRBJ2-5, with TRBD1 matching over 9 bases. Looked up from germline, CDR1 is SQVTM and CDR2 is ANQGSEA. V was pared by 7 bases and J by 4 bases, with 7 bases of the junction left unmatched. The CDR3 contains 13 residues. CDR3 DNA sequence: TGCAGCGCCGTGAGGGGACAGGGAGAGACCCAGTACTTC. Translation gives CSAVRGQGETQYF.

The rearrangement joins TRBV19 to TRBJ2-1, with TRBD2 identical over 8 bases. Trimming took 3 bases from V and 0 from J; bases not matched to a gene: 4. CDR3 length: 16 amino acids. Germline V gene lookup returns CDR1 LNHDA and CDR2 SQIVND (reference sequence). CDR3 sequence (DNA): TGTGCCAGTAGTATTTCCGCGGGAGGCTCCTACAATGAGCAGTTCTTC. Amino acid sequence: CASSISAGGSYNEQFF.

The CDR3 nucleotides read TGCGCCAGCAACAACGGGACAGGGGGCCCCAGCACTGAAGCTTTCTTT. This gives the protein CASNNGTGGPSTEAFF. The chain uses TRBV23-1 and TRBJ1-1; 12 nucleotides align to TRBD1. TRBV23-1 is classed as an ORF, of uncertain function. Germline trimming cut 7 bases from V and 4 bases from J; bases unmatched to any gene: 10. The CDR3 is made up of 16 amino acids.